Presented here are 28 T cell receptor beta chains from one specimen sequenced in a study of Ad26.COV2.S vaccination and SARS-CoV-2 variants (dated by TCRdb to about 2021). Receptor amplification or capture employed the immunoSEQ multiplex PCR assay. TCRdb obtained this table from immuneACCESS and retained in-frame rearrangements with V and J assigned. These tables miss some clones; where compared with another copy, unresolved V genes account for less than half of the shortfall, and the remainder is unexplained. Counted in this sample were hundreds of thousands of clones; about nine tenths of them appeared once. The leading ten clones occupy more than 10% of the sample. The sample's treatment or condition label, decoded: some 20 received Ad26.COV2.S at low or high dose, single or two shots; a few received placebo; per-sample allocation not given. For vaccine and placebo recipients, repertoires were sequenced using samples collected on day 63 after the first injection.

Sequencing was performed on peripheral blood, taken in a trial of Ad26.COV2.S vaccine versus placebo. The receptor set was obtained from a person aged 18-60 years who received the Ad26.COV2.S COVID-19 vaccine or a placebo.

The gene calls are TRBV15 and TRBJ2-3; 10 bases map to TRBD2. The CDR3 length is 16 residues. Per the germline V gene, CDR1 is LNHNV and CDR2 is YYDKDF (reference sequence). With V trimmed by 1 base and J by 1 base, 2 bases remained unmatched. The CDR3 is CATSRGGTSGTDTQYF. As DNA, the CDR3 is TGTGCCACCAGCAGAGGGGGGACTAGCGGCACAGATACGCAGTATTTT. The entire variable domain, with the rest obtained from reference TRBV15 and TRBJ2-3, is as follows: DAMVIQNPRYQVTQFGKPVTLSCSQTLNHNVMYWYQQKSSQAPKLLFHYYDKDFNNEADTPDNFQSRRPNTSFCFLDIRSPGLGDTAMYLCATSRGGTSGTDTQYFGPGTRLTVL.

J is TRBJ2-1 and V is TRBV10-3; 7 bases fit TRBD2. The CDR3 runs to 16 residues. Unmatched junction bases numbered 11, after V lost 0 bases and J lost 9 bases. Germline V CDR1 and CDR2: ENHRY, SYGVKD. The DNA for the CDR3 is TGTGCCATCAGTGAGTCAACTGGGACTACCGTCGGTGAGCAGTTCTTC. It specifies CAISESTGTTVGEQFF.

This clone appeared once. This chain uses TRBV5-1 with TRBJ2-1; TRBD2 aligns across 10 bases. The CDR3 is 15 amino acids. The trim removed 4 bases at V and 4 bases at J, leaving 5 bases unmatched. In germline, CDR1 is SGHRS, CDR2 YFSETQ. The CDR3 here is CASSQTSGKYNEQFF. The CDR3 DNA is TGCGCCAGCAGCCAAACTAGCGGGAAATACAATGAGCAGTTCTTC.

The rearrangement uses TRBV5-6 and TRBJ1-5; D is undetermined. Germline CDR1 and CDR2: SGHDT and YYEEEE. CDR3 length equals 12 residues. The ends were cut back, 2 bases at V and 10 bases at J, with 10 bases in the middle. The CDR3 DNA follows: TGTGCCAGCAGCTTAGGGTTTGAACCCCAGCATTTT. It is translated as CASSLGFEPQHF.

The chain uses TRBV6-5 and TRBJ2-7; D may be TRBD1 (6 bases). Trimming stripped 0 bases from V and 6 bases from J, with 12 bases between. CDR1 and CDR2 from the germline V gene are MNHEY and SVGAGI. CDR3 size: 14 residues. The CDR3 DNA follows: TGTGCCAGCAGTTACTCGGACAGAAGGGGCGAGCAGTACTTC. Translating it yields CASSYSDRRGEQYF.

The chain uses TRBV6-2 or TRBV6-3 and TRBJ2-7; no reliable D call. CDR1 is MNHEY, CDR2 SVGEGT, per germline. V lost 6 bases and J 5 bases, leaving 8 bases between the germline ends. The CDR3 runs to 11 residues. The CDR3 nucleotides read TGTGCCAGCAGCCAGAATGACGAGCAGTACTTC. Its translation: CASSQNDEQYF.

In its sample, this clone was seen once. The CDR3 reads CASSPPDNNEKLFF. The CDR3, as DNA: TGTGCCAGCTCACCACCCGACAATAATGAAAAACTGTTTTTT. The gene calls are TRBV18 and TRBJ1-4; D remains ambiguous. Trimming took 0 bases from V and 4 from J, leaving 6 bases between them. The CDR3 is 14 residues long. CDR1 and CDR2 (germline): KGHSH, LQKENI.

J is TRBJ2-1 and V is TRBV4-3, with 11 bases matching TRBD2. V gave up 2 bases and J gave up 8 bases; unmatched junction bases: 23. This CDR3 contains 21 residues. The germline gives CDR1 LGHNA, CDR2 YSLEER. CDR3 sequence reads: CASSQSVAGGPGSGRIHEQFF. CDR3 DNA sequence: TGCGCCAGCAGCCAATCCGTAGCGGGAGGGCCAGGGTCGGGTCGTATCCATGAGCAGTTCTTC.

V is TRBV12-3 or TRBV12-4 and J is TRBJ1-2; no firm D call. Trimming stripped 4 bases from V and 8 bases from J, with 14 bases between. The CDR3 has 13 residues. The CDR3 is CASSSDGFGGYTF. CDR3 bases: TGTGCCAGCAGTTCGGACGGTTTCGGAGGCTACACCTTC.

The chain has TRBV10-1 and TRBJ2-1, with TRBD2 as a possible D gene (6 bases). CDR1 is WNHNN and CDR2 is SYGVQD in the germline V gene (reference sequence). The CDR3 consists of 16 residues. V was shortened by 6 bases and J by 2 bases, with 17 bases between the two germline ends. In DNA form, the CDR3 reads TGCGCCAGCAGCCCGTTTTTAGCGGCCCCCTACAATGAGCAGTTCTTC. Its protein product is CASSPFLAAPYNEQFF.

This chain joins TRBV6-6 and TRBJ2-3; D is perhaps TRBD2 (6 bases). This CDR3 is 16 amino acids long. CDR1 and CDR2 from the germline V gene are MNHNY and SVGAGI (reference sequence). V lost 5 bases and J 0 bases, leaving 15 bases between the germline ends. For the CDR3, the DNA is TGTGCCAGCAGTCGACTGGGGGGAGCTAGCACAGATACGCAGTATTTT. Residues: CASSRLGGASTDTQYF.

The rearrangement links TRBV27 to TRBJ2-7; possible D gene TRBD2, 6 bases. The CDR3 is made up of 14 amino acids. Germline values: CDR1 MNHEY, CDR2 SMNVEV (reference sequence). V was trimmed by 7 bases and J by 2 bases, leaving 15 bases between them. The CDR3 region is CASTPRPGAYEQYF. CDR3 bases: TGTGCCAGCACCCCGCGCCCGGGGGCCTACGAGCAGTACTTC.

The chain joins TRBV19 to TRBJ1-5; 9 bases line up with TRBD1. J lost 5 bases, V lost 9 bases, and 11 bases had no gene match. This CDR3 spans 15 amino acids. Germline V lookup: CDR1 LNHDA, CDR2 SQIVND (reference sequence). CDR3 protein: CASSTGTGLYQPQHF. CDR3 nucleotide sequence: TGTGCCAGCTCAACCGGGACAGGGTTGTATCAGCCCCAGCATTTT. Full variable domain (outside the CDR3, taken from reference TRBV19 and TRBJ1-5): DGGITQSPKYLFRKEGQNVTLSCEQNLNHDAMYWYRQDPGQGLRLIYYSQIVNDFQKGDIAEGYSVSREKKESFPLTVTSAQKNPTAFYLCASSTGTGLYQPQHFGDGTRLSIL.

The chain uses TRBV4-3 and TRBJ1-1; 7 nucleotides line up with TRBD1. After removal of 4 bases from V and 4 bases from J, the junction contained 9 bases not matched to a gene. Germline values: CDR1 LGHNA, CDR2 YSLEER. CDR3 length: 15 residues. CDR3 DNA: TGCGCCAGCAGCCCCTGGACAGGAGGAGGCACTGAAGCTTTCTTT. Its protein product is CASSPWTGGGTEAFF.

The chain is built from TRBV5-1 and TRBJ1-6, with 8 bases matching TRBD1. Looked up from germline, CDR1 is SGHRS and CDR2 is YFSETQ. This CDR3 has 16 residues. V dropped 3 bases and J dropped 8; count of bases not matched to a gene: 10. The CDR3 bases are TGCGCCAGCAGCTCAGGACAGGGAGTACAGTATTCACCCCTCCACTTT. Protein: CASSSGQGVQYSPLHF. The full variable domain, completed using reference TRBV5-1 and TRBJ1-6, is KAGVTQTPRYLIKTRGQQVTLSCSPISGHRSVSWYQQTPGQGLQFLFEYFSETQRNKGNFPGRFSGRQFSNSRSEMNVSTLELGDSALYLCASSSGQGVQYSPLHFGNGTRLTVT.

The chain links TRBV30 to TRBJ2-3; D might be TRBD1 or TRBD2, each matching 6 bases. The ends were cut back, 2 bases at V and 2 bases at J, with 8 bases in the middle. CDR3 size: 13 residues. Germline lookup yields CDR1 GTSNPN and CDR2 SVGIG (reference sequence). The CDR3 is CAWSTGATDTQYF. The CDR3 nucleotides are TGTGCCTGGAGTACGGGGGCCACAGATACGCAGTATTTT. Full variable domain (missing parts from reference TRBV30 and TRBJ2-3): SQTIHQWPATLVQPVGSPLSLECTVEGTSNPNLYWYRQAAGRGLQLLFYSVGIGQISSEVPQNLSASRPQDRQFILSSKKLLLSDSGFYLCAWSTGATDTQYFGPGTRLTVL.

The chain is built from TRBV27 and TRBJ2-3; no clear D gene. This CDR3 region has 17 residues. In germline, CDR1 is MNHEY, CDR2 SMNVEV (reference sequence). V was trimmed by 6 bases and J by 0 bases, leaving 19 bases between them. The CDR3 region is CASRPLGSPWSTDTQYF. In DNA, the CDR3 is TGTGCCAGCAGACCCCTGGGCAGTCCGTGGAGCACAGATACGCAGTATTTT.

Only one count was recorded for this clone. The chain uses TRBV19 and TRBJ1-2, with 9 positions matching TRBD1. The CDR3 is 14 amino acids. Germline CDR1 LNHDA, CDR2 SQIVND (reference sequence). V lost 3 bases and J lost 6; bases outside the gene matches: 5. The CDR3 loop is CASSIRDRVNGYTF. In DNA form, the CDR3 reads TGTGCCAGTAGTATTCGGGACAGGGTGAATGGCTACACCTTC.

The chain is built from TRBV7-2 and TRBJ2-5, with a tentative D call TRBD2 (5 bases). Germline CDR1 is SGHTA and CDR2 is FQGNSA. The V gene lost 3 bases and the J gene lost 2 bases, with 13 bases spanning the gap. This CDR3 has 15 residues. The CDR3, as DNA: TGTGCCAGCAGCTTTTCGCAGCGGAGACAAGAGACCCAGTACTTC. Its translation is CASSFSQRRQETQYF.

This rearrangement joins TRBV5-1 to TRBJ1-1; TRBD1 is a possible D gene (6 bases). Per the germline V gene, CDR1 is SGHRS and CDR2 is YFSETQ. V was clipped by 8 bases and J by 6 bases, with 14 bases between them. The CDR3 totals 12 residues. CDR3 amino acids: CASDRYSPEAFF. In nucleotides, the CDR3 is TGCGCCAGTGACAGGTATAGTCCTGAAGCTTTCTTT.

This clone was counted a few times. Germline is not matched at one junction end, which may reflect a read error. The rearrangement links TRBV6-5 to TRBJ1-1; TRBD1 matches at 10 bases. This CDR3 is 14 amino acids long. Per the germline V gene, CDR1 is MNHEY and CDR2 is SVGAGI. Here the CDR3 DNA reads TGTGCCAGCAGATACTATGGGACAGGGGCTGAAGCTTTCTTT. Its translation is CASRYYGTGAEAFF.

This clone was found a few times. The chain uses TRBV10-3 and TRBJ2-3; D is undetermined. Germline assignment: CDR1 ENHRY and CDR2 SYGVKD. Trimming left V 4 bases short and J 0 bases short, with 14 bases between. There are 16 residues in the CDR3. CDR3 amino acids: CAISARLERSTDTQYF. In DNA, the CDR3 is TGTGCCATCAGTGCAAGGTTGGAGAGAAGCACAGATACGCAGTATTTT.

CDR3 residues: CSASFRPYNEQFF. CDR3 bases: TGCAGTGCTAGTTTTCGCCCTTACAATGAGCAGTTCTTC. The V call is TRBV20-1, the J call TRBJ2-1, with D unclear. The CDR3 covers 13 residues. The V gene's germline CDR1 is DFQATT and CDR2 SNEGSKA (reference sequence). The V gene lost 3 bases and the J gene lost 4 bases, with 10 bases spanning the gap.

V and J are TRBV7-9 and TRBJ1-5; D call uncertain. This CDR3 is built from 15 residues. Germline CDR1 SEHNR, CDR2 FQNEAQ (reference sequence). The V end lost 1 base, the J end lost 3 bases, and 10 bases lay between the germline ends. CDR3 sequence (DNA): TGTGCCAGCAGCTTAGATAGGGAGGACAATCAGCCCCAGCATTTT. Translated: CASSLDREDNQPQHF.

The genes are TRBV7-2 and TRBJ1-6; D perhaps matches TRBD1 (5 bases). Trimming removed 3 bases at V and 8 bases at J, with 8 bases between. This CDR3 is 13 amino acids long. Germline V CDR1 and CDR2: SGHTA, FQGNSA. The CDR3 region is CASSFSRDSPLHF. CDR3 nucleotide sequence: TGTGCCAGCAGCTTCTCCAGGGATTCACCCCTCCACTTT.

This clone was counted a few times. V and J are TRBV18 and TRBJ2-7, with 10 bases identical to TRBD2. This CDR3 region has 15 residues. J was trimmed by 7 bases and V by 2 bases; bases with no gene match: 8. The germline V gene has CDR1 KGHSH and CDR2 LQKENI. The CDR3 region has the DNA TGTGCCAGCTCACCATTACTAGCGGGATTGGGGGAGCAGTACTTC. Its protein is CASSPLLAGLGEQYF. The full variable domain, with the rest looked up from reference TRBV18 and TRBJ2-7, is NAGVMQNPRHLVRRRGQEARLRCSPMKGHSHVYWYRQLPEEGLKFMVYLQKENIIDESGMPKERFSAEFPKEGPSILRIQQVVRGDSAAYFCASSPLLAGLGEQYFGPGTRLTVT.

The CDR3: CASSGDRGYYGYTF. The CDR3 nucleotides are TGCGCCAGCAGTGGGGACAGGGGGTACTATGGCTACACCTTC. The chain couples TRBV10-2 to TRBJ1-2, with 11 bases lining up with TRBD1. From germline, CDR1 is WSHSY and CDR2 SAAADI. J lost 3 bases, V lost 4 bases, and 1 base had no gene match. The CDR3 sequence is 14 residues long.

The CDR3 spells CAWSVLKGSFEQYF. The CDR3 DNA reads as TGTGCCTGGAGTGTACTGAAGGGGAGCTTCGAGCAGTACTTC. This chain connects TRBV30 to TRBJ2-7, with D tentatively TRBD1 or TRBD2 (5 bases each). The CDR3 extends over 14 amino acids. V was pared by 0 bases and J by 6 bases, with 15 bases between. Germline CDR1 and CDR2: GTSNPN and SVGIG (reference sequence).